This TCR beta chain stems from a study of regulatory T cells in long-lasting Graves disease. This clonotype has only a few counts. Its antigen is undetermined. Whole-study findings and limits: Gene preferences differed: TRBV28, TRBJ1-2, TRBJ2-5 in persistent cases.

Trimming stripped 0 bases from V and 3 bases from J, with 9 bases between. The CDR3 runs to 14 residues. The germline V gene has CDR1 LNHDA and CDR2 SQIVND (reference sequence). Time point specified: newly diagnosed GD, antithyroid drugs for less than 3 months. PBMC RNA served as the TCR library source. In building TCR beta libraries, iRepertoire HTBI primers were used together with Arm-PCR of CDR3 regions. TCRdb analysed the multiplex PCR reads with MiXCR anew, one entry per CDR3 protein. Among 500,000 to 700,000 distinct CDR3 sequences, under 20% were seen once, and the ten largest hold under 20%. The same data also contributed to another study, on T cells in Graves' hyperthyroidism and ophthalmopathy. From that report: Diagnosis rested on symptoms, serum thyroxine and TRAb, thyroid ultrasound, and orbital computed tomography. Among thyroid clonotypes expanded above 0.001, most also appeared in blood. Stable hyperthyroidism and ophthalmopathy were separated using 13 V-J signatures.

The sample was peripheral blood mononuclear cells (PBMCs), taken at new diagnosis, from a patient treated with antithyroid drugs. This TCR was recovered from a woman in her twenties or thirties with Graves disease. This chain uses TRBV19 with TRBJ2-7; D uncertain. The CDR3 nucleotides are TGTGCCAGTAGTATAGATCCGGTCGGCTACGAGCAGTACTTC. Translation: CASSIDPVGYEQYF.